This T cell receptor (beta chain) was identified during a study of blood T cell repertoires in COVID-19. Study summary: COVID-19 samples from acute and convalescent phases originated in the United States, Italy and Spain.

Enrolled through a virtual design, the participants were between 18 and 89 years of age and came from about two dozen US areas. Original analysis: By means of reference gene primer amplification, nucleated cell counts were estimated. Generated by immunoSEQ multiplex PCR, the TCRdb table keeps only in-frame clones and is missing some. V, J and clone size reflect that table, while D and trimming were determined from the DNA. The sample lists around 130,000 clones, about 80% occurring once. J was trimmed by 3 bases and V by 6 bases; bases with no gene match: 8. CDR1 is SQVTM and CDR2 is ANQGSEA in the germline V gene. This CDR3 contains 14 residues.

The receptor comes from a man between 35 and 55 years old with acute COVID-19. The sequenced sample was PBMCs or T cells enriched from blood (not recorded which). The chain carries TRBV29-1 and TRBJ1-5; 7 bases agree with TRBD1. CDR3 sequence reads: CSVSWTGPNQPQHF. The CDR3, as DNA: TGCAGCGTATCCTGGACAGGCCCCAATCAGCCCCAGCATTTT.